A single sample is the source of the 18 T cell receptor beta chains below, sequenced in a study of blood T cell repertoires in COVID-19 (dated by TCRdb to the early 2020s). Preparation of the library involved the immunoSEQ multiplex PCR assay. The table comes from immuneACCESS by way of TCRdb, which keeps in-frame sequences with V and J called. Part of the clones is missing from these tables; in studies checked, under half for an unresolved V gene and the rest for unknown reasons. Present in this sample are approximately 90,000 clones, roughly 87% of which were seen just once. Of the sample, under 10% is held by the ten largest clones. The sequencing sample was made of peripheral blood. These receptor sequences come from a man aged 50 to 60 with acute or convalescent COVID-19.

The V and J genes are TRBV6-5 and TRBJ1-2; D perhaps matches TRBD1 (5 bases). The germline V and J ends were trimmed by 6 bases and 7 bases, with 6 bases remaining between them. CDR1 and CDR2 (germline): MNHEY, SVGAGI. The CDR3 extends over 10 amino acids. CDR3 amino acids: CASRGLGYTF. CDR3 coding DNA: TGTGCCAGCAGGGGGCTTGGCTACACCTTC.

This chain links TRBV7-9 with TRBJ1-2, with D unclear. Trimming took off 4 bases at V and 8 bases at J, with 14 bases between the two ends. The CDR3 contains 13 residues. Germline values: CDR1 SEHNR, CDR2 FQNEAQ (reference sequence). The CDR3 is CASSSLSRTGYTF. The CDR3 nucleotides are TGTGCCAGCAGCTCCCTTTCGAGAACCGGCTACACCTTC.

The rearrangement joins TRBV10-1 to TRBJ1-2; D remains ambiguous. The germline CDR1 and CDR2 sequences are WNHNN and SYGVQD (reference sequence). The CDR3 length is 11 residues. The V end was cut by 3 bases, the J end by 8 bases, with 7 bases between. CDR3 sequence reads: CASSEKRGYTF. The CDR3 coding sequence is TGCGCCAGCAGTGAAAAGAGGGGCTACACCTTC.

Here the CDR3 reads CASSRSTGRYDDYGYTF. CDR3 nucleotide sequence: TGTGCCAGCAGCCGCTCGACAGGGCGCTACGATGACTATGGCTACACCTTC. The chain carries TRBV3-1 (or the pseudogene TRBV3-2) and TRBJ1-2; 7 nucleotides match TRBD1. CDR3 size: 17 residues. Unmatched junction bases numbered 14, after V lost 4 bases and J lost 3 bases. The germline gives CDR1 LGHDT, CDR2 YNNKEL (reference sequence).

V and J are TRBV27 and TRBJ1-2, with TRBD1 as a possible D gene (6 bases). The V gene's germline CDR1 is MNHEY and CDR2 SMNVEV (reference sequence). The CDR3 totals 13 residues. V lost 8 bases and J 6 bases, leaving 16 bases between the germline ends. The CDR3 loop reads CASGDRRQDGYTF. As DNA, the CDR3 is TGTGCCAGCGGAGACAGGAGGCAGGATGGCTACACCTTC.

The CDR3 DNA sequence: TGTGCCAGCAGCTTAGGAGAAAAACAAGAGACCCAGTACTTC. Translating it yields CASSLGEKQETQYF. The chain is built from TRBV11-2 and TRBJ2-5, with D hard to call. The length of the CDR3 is 14 residues. Germline CDR1 is SGHAT and CDR2 is FQNNGV. The ends were cut back, 1 base at V and 2 bases at J, with 8 bases in the middle.

The chain employs TRBV19 and TRBJ1-4, with D perhaps TRBD1 (5 bases). V was pared by 3 bases and J by 4 bases, with 15 bases between. The germline gives CDR1 LNHDA, CDR2 SQIVND (reference sequence). CDR3 length: 16 amino acids. The CDR3 DNA follows: TGTGCCAGTAGTATCGGAGGGACGGTCGATAATGAAAAACTGTTTTTT. Protein product: CASSIGGTVDNEKLFF.

The V and J genes are TRBV29-1 and TRBJ2-5, with D tentatively TRBD1 (9 bases). The CDR3 has 15 amino acids. V dropped 6 bases and J dropped 6 bases, with 23 bases sitting between them. Germline CDR1 SQVTM, CDR2 ANQGSEA. The CDR3 loop reads CSVGGVTGGLQTQYF. The CDR3 DNA reads TGCAGCGTCGGGGGGGTCACAGGGGGCTTACAGACCCAGTACTTC.

CDR3: CAWSSQRGGPNTQYF. CDR3 in DNA: TGTGCCTGGAGTTCTCAGCGGGGGGGTCCTAATACGCAGTATTTT. This rearrangement joins TRBV30 to TRBJ2-3, with 10 positions matching TRBD2. Trimming removed 2 bases from V and 7 bases from J; junction bases left unmatched: 9. Germline CDR1 reads GTSNPN; CDR2 reads SVGIG (reference sequence). This CDR3 spans 15 amino acids.

The V call is TRBV6-5, the J call TRBJ2-7, with TRBD1 matching 9 bases. Germline V CDR1 and CDR2: MNHEY, SVGAGI. V lost 10 bases, J lost 4 bases, and 11 bases stayed unmatched. The CDR3 is 14 amino acids. CDR3 in amino acids: CATTPGQGTYEQYV. The CDR3 region has the DNA TGTGCCACTACCCCCGGACAGGGGACGTACGAGCAGTACGTC.

V and J are TRBV5-6 and TRBJ1-6; D is unclear. The V end lost 2 bases, the J end lost 3 bases, and 12 bases lay between the germline ends. The CDR3 extends over 16 amino acids. Per the germline V gene, CDR1 is SGHDT and CDR2 is YYEEEE. Here the CDR3 DNA reads TGTGCCAGCAGCTTATCGCGACAAGACTATAATTCACCCCTCCACTTT. Translated, it gives CASSLSRQDYNSPLHF. Full variable domain (remainder filled in from reference TRBV5-6 and TRBJ1-6): DAGVTQSPTHLIKTRGQQVTLRCSPKSGHDTVSWYQQALGQGPQFIFQYYEEEERQRGNFPDRFSGHQFPNYSSELNVNALLLGDSALYLCASSLSRQDYNSPLHFGNGTRLTVT.

The chain carries TRBV23-1 and TRBJ2-7; possibly TRBD2 for D (5 bases). TRBV23-1 is an ORF; its function is uncertain. V gave up 4 bases and J gave up 0 bases, with 7 bases separating them. The CDR3 runs to 13 residues. CDR3 DNA: TGCGCCAGCAGTCGGACTTTCTCCTACGAGCAGTACGTC. Protein: CASSRTFSYEQYV.

The rearrangement uses TRBV28 and TRBJ2-7, with a tentative D call TRBD2 (5 bases). V lost 6 bases to trimming and J lost 6 bases, with 12 bases between them. CDR3 length: 12 amino acids. Per the germline V gene, CDR1 is MDHEN and CDR2 is SYDVKM. The CDR3 region has the DNA TGTGCCAGCAGCCTGGACTTATTCGAGCAGTACTTC. Encoded protein: CASSLDLFEQYF.

The chain combines TRBV2 with TRBJ1-4; 7 nucleotides match TRBD1. Trimming took 10 bases from V and 7 from J; bases not matched to a gene: 6. Germline V gives CDR1 SNHLY, CDR2 FYNNEI. This CDR3 contains 12 residues. In DNA, the CDR3 is TGTGCCACCCAGGGGGTGGGTGAAAAACTGTTTTTT. Amino acid sequence: CATQGVGEKLFF.

The V gene is TRBV12-5, the J gene TRBJ1-4; the match to TRBD1 covers 7 bases. CDR1 is LGHNT, CDR2 FRNRAP, per germline. CDR3 length: 13 amino acids. The trim removed 4 bases at V and 8 bases at J, leaving 4 bases unmatched. The CDR3 reads CASGSGTDEKLFF. The CDR3 coding sequence is TGTGCTAGTGGTTCCGGGACAGACGAAAAACTGTTTTTT.

The CDR3 DNA reads TGTGCCAGCAGCACTCGAGGTAGAGTGGCCTACAATGAGCAGTTCTTC. This codes for CASSTRGRVAYNEQFF. This rearrangement joins TRBV13 to TRBJ2-1; D is unclear. Germline-derived CDR1 and CDR2 are PRHDT and FYEKMQ (reference sequence). This CDR3 is built from 16 residues. Trimming stripped 5 bases from V and 2 bases from J, with 16 bases between.

The rearrangement joins TRBV7-3 to TRBJ2-5; unclear D gene. Germline V gives CDR1 SGHTA, CDR2 FQGTGA. This CDR3 is built from 15 residues. V lost 2 bases, J lost 4 bases, and 14 bases lay in between. In DNA form, the CDR3 reads TGTGCCAGCAGCTTAGGTCAGGCCAAGGCAGAGACCCAGTACTTC. This sequence encodes CASSLGQAKAETQYF.

The rearrangement uses TRBV18 and TRBJ2-3; 10 bases are shared with TRBD1. Germline CDR1 KGHSH, CDR2 LQKENI. CDR3 length equals 15 residues. V shed 0 bases and J 7 bases; nucleotides not matched to a gene: 4. The CDR3 coding sequence is TGTGCCAGCTCACCACCCGGGACAGGGGTCAATACGCAGTATTTT. Residues: CASSPPGTGVNTQYF. Looking up the rest from reference TRBV18 and TRBJ2-3 gives the full variable domain: NAGVMQNPRHLVRRRGQEARLRCSPMKGHSHVYWYRQLPEEGLKFMVYLQKENIIDESGMPKERFSAEFPKEGPSILRIQQVVRGDSAAYFCASSPPGTGVNTQYFGPGTRLTVL.